The rows below give T cell receptor beta chains drawn from one sample of a study of vaccination and CD4 T cells after COVID-19. TCRdb reanalysed the PCR reads using MiXCR and keeps one entry per CDR3 protein. In the table there are tens of thousands of distinct CDR3 sequences, approximately 38% of which are singletons. These TCRs are of unknown antigen specificity. The sample here was CD4+ T cells from blood, cultured in vitro, taken about 7 months after SARS-CoV-2 vaccination. The receptors here all came from a human donor who had recovered from COVID-19. CDR3s include the opening cysteine and the closing phenylalanine or tryptophan. D genes are given only for firm matches. Where a row states a size, it is once, few, many or the class of an expanded clone; other rows omit it.

TRBV15	NA	TRBJ2-3	13	NA	CATSSRFTDTQYF	TGTGCCACCAGCAGCCGATTCACAGATACGCAGTATTTT
TRBV6-5	NA	TRBJ1-1	14	NA	CASSYSRWGTEAFF	TGTGCCAGCAGTTACTCAAGGTGGGGCACTGAAGCTTTCTTT
TRBV7-9	NA	TRBJ1-5	16	NA	CASSFGTANSNQPQHF	TGTGCCAGCAGCTTTGGGACGGCGAATAGCAATCAGCCCCAGCATTTT
TRBV7-3	few	TRBJ2-5	15	TRBD1	CASSLGNRGHGTQYF	TGTGCCAGCAGCTTAGGGAACAGGGGTCATGGGACCCAGTACTTC
TRBV20-1	medium-sized	TRBJ1-4	11	NA	CSAQGPRKLFF	TGCAGTGCGCAGGGACCCAGAAAACTGTTTTTT
TRBV25-1	NA	TRBJ2-3	16	TRBD2	CASSDELAETPDTQYF	TGTGCCAGCAGTGACGAACTAGCGGAAACCCCAGATACGCAGTATTTT
TRBV11-2	NA	TRBJ2-7	12	NA	CASSREGLEQYF	TGTGCCAGCAGCAGAGAGGGGCTCGAGCAGTACTTC
TRBV7-3	NA	TRBJ2-5	14	TRBD1	CASSKQGASETQYF	TGTGCCAGCAGCAAACAGGGGGCATCGGAGACCCAGTACTTC
TRBV27	NA	TRBJ2-7	13	NA	CASRGQGGYEQYF	TGTGCCAGCAGGGGCCAGGGGGGGTACGAGCAGTACTTC
TRBV5-5	NA	TRBJ2-1	13	TRBD1	CASSQATGNEQFF	TGTGCCAGCAGCCAGGCGACAGGGAATGAGCAGTTCTTC
TRBV5-6	NA	TRBJ1-2	13	NA	CASSLDANYGYTF	TGTGCCAGCAGCTTGGATGCTAACTATGGCTACACCTTC
TRBV6-5	medium-sized	TRBJ2-7	15	NA	CASSYSSESSYEQYF	TGTGCCAGCAGTTACTCGTCGGAAAGCTCCTACGAGCAGTACTTC
TRBV6-1	few	TRBJ2-7	13	NA	CASSRDLGYEQYF	TGTGCCAGCAGTCGGGACCTTGGGTACGAGCAGTACTTC
TRBV2	NA	TRBJ2-1	14	NA	CASMSEGMDNEQFF	TGTGCCAGCATGTCAGAGGGGATGGACAATGAGCAGTTCTTC
TRBV11-3	NA	TRBJ2-5	12	NA	CASSLGQETQYF	TGTGCCAGCAGCTTGGGTCAAGAGACCCAGTACTTC
TRBV20-1	NA	TRBJ2-5	12	TRBD2	CSAGGGLETQYF	TGCAGTGCCGGCGGGGGGTTGGAGACCCAGTACTTC
TRBV20-1	NA	TRBJ1-2	10	NA	CSAANYGYTF	TGCAGTGCGGCTAACTATGGCTACACCTTC
TRBV6-1	NA	TRBJ2-3	17	NA	CASHRTDPRWGTDTQYF	TGTGCCAGCCACCGTACTGATCCTAGATGGGGCACAGATACGCAGTATTTT
TRBV20-1	few	TRBJ1-1	12	NA	CSVGGPNTEAFF	TGCAGTGTTGGGGGACCGAACACTGAAGCTTTCTTT
TRBV20-1	few	TRBJ2-1	13	TRBD2	CSAAGLVGNEQFF	TGCAGTGCTGCGGGACTAGTGGGCAATGAGCAGTTCTTC
TRBV20-1	NA	TRBJ1-1	14	NA	CSVPSHGLNTEAFF	TGCAGTGTCCCATCCCACGGTTTGAACACTGAAGCTTTCTTT
TRBV10-3	NA	TRBJ2-7	15	TRBD1	CAISATRTGFDEQYF	TGTGCCATCAGTGCCACCCGGACAGGGTTCGACGAGCAGTACTTC
TRBV20-1	NA	TRBJ1-1	12	NA	CSAYEMNTEAFF	TGCAGTGCTTATGAGATGAACACTGAAGCTTTCTTT
TRBV20-1	NA	TRBJ1-1	14	NA	CSAGRSRMNTEAFF	TGCAGTGCTGGGAGGAGCCGTATGAACACTGAAGCTTTCTTT
TRBV7-2	NA	TRBJ2-7	14	NA	CASSPETYAYEQYF	TGTGCCAGCAGCCCCGAGACTTATGCCTACGAGCAGTACTTC
TRBV20-1	NA	TRBJ2-1	13	NA	CSARQAMDNEQFF	TGCAGTGCTAGACAGGCTATGGACAATGAGCAGTTCTTC
TRBV7-8	NA	TRBJ2-5	16	TRBD2	CASSRRLAGGQETQYF	TGTGCCAGCAGCCGCAGACTAGCGGGAGGGCAAGAGACCCAGTACTTC
TRBV6-1	NA	TRBJ2-5	13	NA	CASTSLGGETQYF	TGTGCCAGCACCTCGCTGGGGGGAGAGACCCAGTACTTC
TRBV7-6	few	TRBJ2-1	13	TRBD1	CASSRGQYNEQFF	TGTGCCAGCAGCCGGGGACAGTACAATGAGCAGTTCTTC
TRBV19	NA	TRBJ1-6	15	NA	CASSGRSRGESPLHF	TGTGCCAGTAGTGGTCGGAGCAGGGGCGAATCACCCCTCCACTTT
TRBV20-1	few	TRBJ1-1	14	NA	CSASRAQRGTEAFF	TGCAGTGCTAGCCGCGCCCAACGGGGCACTGAAGCTTTCTTT
TRBV24-1	NA	TRBJ2-7	15	NA	CATSDPGHGDYEQYF	TGTGCCACCAGTGATCCTGGACACGGTGACTACGAGCAGTACTTC
TRBV6-2/TRBV6-3	few	TRBJ2-1	14	TRBD2	CASNLAGVYNEQFF	TGTGCCAGCAACCTAGCGGGGGTCTACAATGAGCAGTTCTTC
TRBV7-9	NA	TRBJ1-5	12	NA	CASSQQGTPQHF	TGTGCCAGCAGCCAACAGGGAACCCCCCAGCATTTT
TRBV19	NA	TRBJ1-2	14	TRBD1	CASSPTGVSNGYTF	TGTGCCAGTAGTCCGACAGGGGTATCGAATGGCTACACCTTC
TRBV15	NA	TRBJ2-3	19	TRBD2	CATSRGRLAGGTSTDTQYF	TGTGCCACCAGCAGAGGAAGACTAGCGGGGGGTACTAGCACAGATACGCAGTATTTT
TRBV4-1	once	TRBJ2-7	14	NA	CASTAKTPPYEQYF	TGCGCCAGCACTGCGAAGACACCCCCCTACGAGCAGTACTTC
TRBV20-1	NA	TRBJ1-2	14	NA	CSAKNSAGNYGYTF	TGCAGTGCTAAAAACTCGGCAGGGAACTATGGCTACACCTTC
TRBV20-1	NA	TRBJ2-3	14	NA	CSASRGMLTDTQYF	TGCAGTGCTAGTCGGGGTATGCTAACAGATACGCAGTATTTT
TRBV6-2/TRBV6-3	NA	TRBJ1-2	13	NA	CASRQTRDYGYTF	TGTGCCAGCAGGCAGACAAGGGATTATGGCTACACCTTC
TRBV20-1	NA	TRBJ2-1	17	TRBD2	CSARERAGGHQYNEQFF	TGCAGTGCTAGAGAACGGGCGGGAGGGCACCAATACAATGAGCAGTTCTTC
TRBV19	NA	TRBJ1-1	14	NA	CASSRDGMSTEAFF	TGTGCCAGTAGTAGGGATGGAATGAGCACTGAAGCTTTCTTT
TRBV7-8	NA	TRBJ1-1	14	NA	CASSLEVGDTEAFF	TGTGCCAGCAGCTTAGAGGTCGGGGACACTGAAGCTTTCTTT
TRBV6-1	NA	TRBJ1-5	13	NA	CASSSGSGQPQHF	TGTGCCAGCAGCTCAGGTTCCGGGCAGCCCCAGCATTTT
TRBV25-1	few	TRBJ2-5	15	TRBD1	CASSRLGQGSETQYF	TGTGCCAGCAGCCGATTAGGACAGGGGTCAGAGACCCAGTACTTC
TRBV4-3	NA	TRBJ2-3	16	TRBD1	CASSQEGTGHTDTQYF	TGCGCCAGCAGCCAAGAAGGGACAGGGCACACAGATACGCAGTATTTT